The clone carrying this T cell receptor beta chain appeared once. The record originates from a study of blood T cells in healthy people across ages. Per germline, CDR1 SGHAT and CDR2 FQNNGV. The CDR3 extends over 15 amino acids. Trimming cost V 3 bases and J 15 bases; bases outside gene matches: 13. Combining a sample-barcoded 5' primer with a J-beta primer mix, a second PCR ran for roughly 6 to 11 cycles. In TCRdb, the 5' RACE reads were re-called with MiXCR into one record per CDR3 protein. The sample has 700,000 or so distinct CDR3 sequences; around a fifth are singletons. The V gene is TRBV11-2, the J gene TRBJ1-4; 10 bases line up with TRBD1. Sequenced: blood. The source is a man aged 70-80 years in good health. In DNA, the CDR3 is TGTGCCAGCAGCTTTTCCGGGACAGGGGCTCTAAATTTGTTTTTT. Protein product: CASSFSGTGALNLFF.